This T cell receptor beta chain was recovered during a study of blood T cells in healthy people across ages. Study-wide results and limits: Estimates drawn from one million T cells were deemed to understate diversity.

This CDR3 region has 11 residues. The ends were cut back, 8 bases at V and 4 bases at J, with 7 bases in the middle. CDR1 and CDR2 (germline): SGHDN, FVKESK. A remark on this clonotype: The antigen remains unidentified.

Then a second PCR, running about 6 to 11 cycles, was carried out with a sample-barcoded 5' primer and a J-beta primer mix. Each cDNA was tagged by a template-switch adaptor containing 12 random nucleotides. A single record per CDR3 protein comes from TCRdb applying MiXCR to the 5' RACE reads. The data contain about 670,000 distinct CDR3 sequences, approximately 52% of them singletons. The chain joins TRBV14 to TRBJ2-3; no reliable D call. This TCR was recovered from a woman older than 75 in good health. The sequenced sample was blood. The CDR3, as DNA: TGTGCCAGCGCGGCGGCAGATACGCAGTATTTT. As protein: CASAAADTQYF.